The rows below give T cell receptor beta chains drawn from one sample of a study of blood T cell repertoires in COVID-19. Assay used: immunoSEQ multiplex PCR; TCRdb lists only in-frame clones, some missing. The sample lists some 50,000 clones, around 87% occurring once. What was sequenced was peripheral blood. Every receptor here comes from a human donor in a cohort sampled during active COVID-19. Each CDR3 is given with its conserved first and last residue. A D gene is named only where the DNA matches it firmly.

V	J	D	DNA	CDR3
TRBV4-1	TRBJ2-5	TRBD2	TGCGCCAGCAGCCAAGAGGGACTAGCGGGACGAGAGACCCAGTACTTC	CASSQEGLAGRETQYF
TRBV9	TRBJ2-5	TRBD2	TGTGCCAGCAGCGTAGCCGCGGGAGGTCGGGAAGAGACCCAGTACTTC	CASSVAAGGREETQYF
TRBV7-2	TRBJ2-7	TRBD2	TGTGCCAGCAGCTTGGGACTAGCGGGAGGGCTCTACGAGCAGTACTTC	CASSLGLAGGLYEQYF
TRBV27	TRBJ2-1	TRBD1	TGTGCCAGCACCAGATTTTCGGGACAGGGGGCTAATGAGCAGTTCTTC	CASTRFSGQGANEQFF
TRBV9	TRBJ2-3	NA	TGTGCCAGCAGCGTAGCTCAAGCGGGCACAGATACGCAGTATTTT	CASSVAQAGTDTQYF
TRBV24-1	TRBJ1-6	TRBD1	TGTGCCACCAGTGTGGACAGGGGTAATTCACCCCTCCACTTT	CATSVDRGNSPLHF
TRBV5-1	TRBJ1-1	TRBD1	TGCGCCAGCAGCGAGACAGGGGTGACTTTCTTT	CASSETGVTFF
TRBV6-5	TRBJ2-5	TRBD2	TGTGCCCCTTTTATAGCGGGCGAGACCCAGTACTTC	CAPFIAGETQYF
TRBV19	TRBJ2-1	NA	TGTGCCAGTAGTATTATGAATGAGCAGTTCTTC	CASSIMNEQFF
TRBV9	TRBJ2-1	NA	TGTGCCAGCAGCGTAGAAGGGGGAGCCTACAATGAGCAGTTCTTC	CASSVEGGAYNEQFF
TRBV5-1	TRBJ2-5	NA	TGCGCCAGCAGCTTGGCCTCTCTAGTGGAACGAGAGACCCAGTACTTC	CASSLASLVERETQYF
TRBV9	TRBJ2-5	NA	TGTGCCAGCAGCGTAGGCAGACAAGAGACCCAGTACTTC	CASSVGRQETQYF
TRBV5-1	TRBJ1-6	NA	TGCGCCAGCAGCTTGGTAGCAGGAGGGCGCTCACCCCTCCACTTT	CASSLVAGGRSPLHF